This T cell receptor beta chain was sequenced during a study of T-cell reconstitution after alpha-beta-depleted transplantation in children. This clonotype was counted at least ten times. Preparation of the TCRbeta library was carried out with unique molecular identifiers. In TCRdb, the PCR reads were re-called with MiXCR into one record per CDR3 protein. The table shows around 400,000 distinct CDR3 sequences, with around 20% occurring only once. This receptor was obtained from a human donor who donated a stem cell graft to a child with acute myeloid leukemia. Sequenced here: PBMCs from the stem cell graft donor, sampled from the stem cell graft.

The chain's CDR3 is CASSQDTHGEQYF. DNA of the CDR3: TGCGCCAGCAGCCAAGATACCCACGGCGAGCAGTACTTC. The chain has TRBV4-3 and TRBJ2-7; D gene unclear. The CDR3 has 13 residues. Trimming stripped 0 bases from V and 6 bases from J, with 9 bases between. CDR1 is LGHNA and CDR2 is YSLEER in the germline V gene.